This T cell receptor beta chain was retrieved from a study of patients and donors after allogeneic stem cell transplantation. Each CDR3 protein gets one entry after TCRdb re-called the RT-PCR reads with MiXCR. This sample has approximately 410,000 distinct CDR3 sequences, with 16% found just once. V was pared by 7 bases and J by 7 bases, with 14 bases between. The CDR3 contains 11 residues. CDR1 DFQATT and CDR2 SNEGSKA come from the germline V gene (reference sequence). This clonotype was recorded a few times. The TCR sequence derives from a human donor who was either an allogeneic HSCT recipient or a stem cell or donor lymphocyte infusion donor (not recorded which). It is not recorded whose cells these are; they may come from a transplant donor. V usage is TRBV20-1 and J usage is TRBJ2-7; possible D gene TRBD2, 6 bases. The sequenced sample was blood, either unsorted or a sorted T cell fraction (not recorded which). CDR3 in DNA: TGCAGTGGAGAAGTGGGGAGGGAGCAGTACTTC. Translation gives CSGEVGREQYF.